One and the same sample provided the 7 T cell receptor beta chains below, sequenced in a study of blood T cell repertoires in COVID-19. Profiled with immunoSEQ multiplex PCR; TCRdb holds only in-frame clones, not every one. The table records 250,000 to 400,000 clones, 80% to 90% of them present only once. The sequencing input was PBMCs or T cells enriched from blood (not recorded which). These receptors were taken from a woman between 25 and 40 years old who had recovered from COVID-19.

CDR3 protein: CASSQGGNYGYTF. The CDR3 DNA sequence: TGTGCCAGCAGTCAAGGGGGCAACTATGGCTACACCTTC. The rearrangement joins TRBV2 to TRBJ1-2; 7 bases are a match to TRBD1. Germline-derived CDR1 and CDR2 are SNHLY and FYNNEI. V dropped 5 bases and J dropped 2; count of bases not matched to a gene: 2. This CDR3 comprises 13 residues.

V is TRBV9 and J is TRBJ2-1; 10 nucleotides align to TRBD1. The germline gives CDR1 SGDLS, CDR2 YYNGEE. V shed 3 bases and J 6 bases; nucleotides not matched to a gene: 15. This CDR3 has 18 amino acids. CDR3 amino acids: CASSAGPLTGGMSNEQFF. The CDR3 DNA reads TGTGCCAGCAGCGCCGGCCCCTTGACAGGGGGCATGAGCAATGAGCAGTTCTTC.

V is TRBV4-1 and J is TRBJ2-1, with a tentative D call TRBD2 (6 bases). The germline gives CDR1 MGHRA, CDR2 YSYEKL. Trimming stripped 0 bases from V and 9 bases from J, with 12 bases between. This CDR3 comprises 14 residues. The CDR3 sequence is CASSQDSGRTEQFF. The CDR3 DNA follows: TGCGCCAGCAGCCAAGATAGCGGCAGGACTGAGCAGTTCTTC.

The rearrangement joins TRBV6-5 to TRBJ2-1; the match to TRBD2 covers 8 bases. Germline lookup yields CDR1 MNHEY and CDR2 SVGAGI. The CDR3 extends over 16 amino acids. Trimming took 0 bases from V and 3 from J; bases not matched to a gene: 4. In DNA, the CDR3 is TGTGCCAGCAGTTACTCAGGCGGGGGGCTCTACAATGAGCAGTTCTTC. Translation gives CASSYSGGGLYNEQFF.

The chain couples TRBV6-5 to TRBJ2-2; D is possibly TRBD1 (6 bases). CDR3 length: 16 amino acids. Germline loops: CDR1 MNHEY, CDR2 SVGAGI. V lost 2 bases to trimming and J lost 7 bases, with 17 bases between them. The CDR3 sequence: CASSYDGGGNGGELFF. Written as DNA, the CDR3 is TGTGCCAGCAGTTACGACGGTGGGGGCAATGGCGGGGAGCTGTTTTTT.

This clone was seen a handful of times. The chain couples TRBV6-2 or TRBV6-3 to TRBJ2-3; D ambiguous. V was pared by 5 bases and J by 2 bases, with 11 bases between. This CDR3 spans 14 amino acids. CDR1 and CDR2 from the germline V gene are MNHEY and SVGEGT. The CDR3 reads CASSRREATDTQYF. The CDR3 nucleotides are TGTGCCAGCAGTCGGAGAGAAGCCACAGATACGCAGTATTTT.

The V call is TRBV29-1, the J call TRBJ1-1; D unresolved. V lost 0 bases and J lost 4, with 12 bases in between. The CDR3 spans 14 residues. Germline CDR1 is SQVTM and CDR2 is ANQGSEA. The CDR3 reads CSVEEKSRATEAFF. In DNA form, the CDR3 reads TGCAGCGTTGAAGAAAAATCGAGGGCCACTGAAGCTTTCTTT.